Following are 23 T cell receptor beta chains from one sample sequenced in a study of blood T cell repertoires in COVID-19. TCRdb's copy holds only in-frame clones and misses some; the assay was immunoSEQ multiplex PCR. The sample holds roughly 310,000 clones, approximately 87% seen once. The sequenced sample consisted of peripheral blood. Source of these receptors: a woman in her 30s with COVID-19, enrolled during active disease.

V usage is TRBV6-2 or TRBV6-3 and J usage is TRBJ2-1, with a possible D match to TRBD1 (6 bases). V was cut by 5 bases and J by 3 bases, with 8 bases left in between. Looked up from germline, CDR1 is MNHEY and CDR2 is SVGEGT. The CDR3 sequence is 13 residues long. This CDR3 is CASSRQDYNEQFF. The CDR3 DNA sequence: TGTGCCAGCAGTCGACAGGACTACAATGAGCAGTTCTTC.

The chain uses TRBV7-8 and TRBJ2-3, with 13 bases aligning to TRBD2. Trimming cost V 5 bases and J 5 bases; bases outside gene matches: 7. The CDR3 contains 16 residues. Germline V CDR1 and CDR2: SGHVS, FQNEAQ. CDR3: CASSAYGLAGVDTQYF. In DNA, the CDR3 is TGTGCCAGCAGCGCCTATGGACTAGCGGGAGTAGATACGCAGTATTTT. The full variable domain, in which reference TRBV7-8 and TRBJ2-3 provide the parts outside the CDR3, is GAGVSQSPRYKVAKRGQDVALRCDPISGHVSLFWYQQALGQGPEFLTYFQNEAQLDKSGLPSDRFFAERPEGSVSTLKIQRTQQEDSAVYLCASSAYGLAGVDTQYFGPGTRLTVL.

As DNA, the CDR3 is TGTGCCACCAGCAAACCTAAAGGGGGTTCACCCCTCCACTTT. Protein sequence: CATSKPKGGSPLHF. The chain combines TRBV15 with TRBJ1-6, with D possibly TRBD1 on 6 matching bases. Between the trimmed V and J ends, which lost 4 bases and 9 bases, there was a span of 13 bases. Germline-derived CDR1 and CDR2 are LNHNV and YYDKDF (reference sequence). The CDR3 is 14 residues long. Full variable domain (remainder filled in from reference TRBV15 and TRBJ1-6): DAMVIQNPRYQVTQFGKPVTLSCSQTLNHNVMYWYQQKSSQAPKLLFHYYDKDFNNEADTPDNFQSRRPNTSFCFLDIRSPGLGDTAMYLCATSKPKGGSPLHFGNGTRLTVT.

The chain recombines TRBV7-9 with TRBJ2-5; possibly TRBD2 for D (7 bases). The CDR3 is made up of 14 amino acids. Trimming stripped 2 bases from V and 5 bases from J, with 12 bases between. Germline values: CDR1 SEHNR, CDR2 FQNEAQ (reference sequence). Here the CDR3 reads CASSLRGAEETQYF. DNA of the CDR3: TGTGCCAGCAGCTTACGGGGGGCGGAGGAGACCCAGTACTTC.

The V gene is TRBV6-1, the J gene TRBJ2-7; TRBD1 aligns across 9 bases. CDR1 is MNHNS and CDR2 is SASEGT in the germline V gene. The trim removed 3 bases at V and 5 bases at J, leaving 8 bases unmatched. The CDR3 is made up of 15 amino acids. This CDR3 reads CASSDGGTGSNEQYF. CDR3 bases: TGTGCCAGCAGTGACGGCGGGACAGGGAGCAACGAGCAGTACTTC.

The table lists this clone with a count of one. The chain links TRBV12-3 or TRBV12-4 to TRBJ1-6, with D hard to call. This CDR3 contains 13 residues. V dropped 6 bases and J dropped 9 bases, with 12 bases sitting between them. The DNA for the CDR3 is TGTGCCAGCAGCCTTAACACGGGTTCACCCCTCCACTTT. Translating it yields CASSLNTGSPLHF.

The rearrangement links TRBV7-9 to TRBJ2-7, with D perhaps matching TRBD1 (6 bases). Germline assignment: CDR1 SEHNR and CDR2 FQNEAQ (reference sequence). The CDR3 is made up of 14 amino acids. The V and J ends lost 4 bases and 1 base respectively, with 11 bases between them. In nucleotides, the CDR3 is TGTGCCAGCAGCTCAAACGGGACATCCTACGAGCAGTACTTC. The encoded protein is CASSSNGTSYEQYF.

This clone was counted a single time. The chain has TRBV7-6 and TRBJ2-1; 9 positions agree with TRBD2. CDR1 is SGHVS and CDR2 is FNYEAQ in the germline V gene. The trim removed 4 bases at V and 6 bases at J, leaving 10 bases unmatched. This CDR3 has 16 residues. The CDR3: CASSSLAGVRSNEQFF. Written as DNA, the CDR3 is TGTGCCAGCAGCTCCTTAGCGGGAGTGAGGTCCAATGAGCAGTTCTTC.

The chain employs TRBV3-1 (or the pseudogene TRBV3-2) and TRBJ2-3; 10 bases match TRBD2. Germline CDR1 and CDR2: LGHDT and YNNKEL (reference sequence). This CDR3 has 17 amino acids. The trim removed 4 bases at V and 6 bases at J, leaving 13 bases unmatched. This CDR3 reads CASSPRKGVSGRDTQYF. The CDR3 coding sequence is TGTGCCAGCAGCCCCCGGAAGGGTGTTAGCGGGAGGGATACGCAGTATTTT.

The chain links TRBV30 to TRBJ1-1; 7 positions agree with TRBD1. Germline V gives CDR1 GTSNPN, CDR2 SVGIG (reference sequence). Germline trimming cut 2 bases from V and 3 bases from J; bases unmatched to any gene: 3. The CDR3 runs to 13 residues. This CDR3 is CAWSRQGDTEAFF. The DNA for the CDR3 is TGTGCCTGGAGTCGACAGGGAGACACTGAAGCTTTCTTT.

The chain links TRBV18 to TRBJ2-7; D remains ambiguous. V was cut by 3 bases and J by 0 bases, with 6 bases left in between. The CDR3 consists of 13 residues. The germline V gene has CDR1 KGHSH and CDR2 LQKENI. CDR3 loop: CASSPLSSYEQYF. The CDR3 DNA is TGTGCCAGCTCACCGCTGAGCTCCTACGAGCAGTACTTC. Looking up the rest from reference TRBV18 and TRBJ2-7 gives the full variable domain: NAGVMQNPRHLVRRRGQEARLRCSPMKGHSHVYWYRQLPEEGLKFMVYLQKENIIDESGMPKERFSAEFPKEGPSILRIQQVVRGDSAAYFCASSPLSSYEQYFGPGTRLTVT.

The chain has TRBV2 and TRBJ2-7, with 8 nucleotides matching TRBD2. This CDR3 is built from 13 residues. J lost 7 bases, V lost 1 base, and 3 bases had no gene match. CDR1 is SNHLY and CDR2 is FYNNEI in the germline V gene. CDR3 sequence: CASSEERESEQYF. CDR3 coding DNA: TGTGCCAGCAGTGAAGAGCGGGAGAGTGAGCAGTACTTC.

CDR3 nucleotides: TGTGCCAGAAGCCCGCCGAGTTTACAGGGCAACCTCTCTGGGGCCAACGTCCTGACTTTC. Residues: CARSPPSLQGNLSGANVLTF. The J gene is TRBJ2-6, the V gene TRBV5-3, with D perhaps TRBD1 (6 bases). TRBV5-3 is an open reading frame, and its role is uncertain. The CDR3 is 20 amino acids. V was pared by 4 bases and J by 0 bases, with 23 bases between.

This clone was observed a single time. Here the CDR3 DNA reads TGTGCCAGCAGCTTAGGGCAGGGGGCGAATTCACCCCTCCACTTT. The encoded protein is CASSLGQGANSPLHF. V is TRBV7-9 and J is TRBJ1-6; 8 bases fit TRBD1. Germline-derived CDR1 and CDR2 are SEHNR and FQNEAQ (reference sequence). Trimming cost V 1 base and J 7 bases; bases outside gene matches: 3. This CDR3 is built from 15 residues.

The chain links TRBV5-1 to TRBJ1-2; no firm D call. From germline, CDR1 is SGHRS and CDR2 YFSETQ. The V gene lost 2 bases and the J gene lost 2 bases, with 7 bases spanning the gap. This CDR3 contains 13 residues. CDR3 protein: CASSFEQNYGYTF. CDR3 coding DNA: TGCGCCAGCAGCTTCGAACAGAACTATGGCTACACCTTC.

With regard to this clone: Within the sample, other DNA sequences also encode this same CDR3. The chain carries TRBV28 and TRBJ2-1; 8 bases agree with TRBD1. Trimming at V came to 6 bases and at J to 0 bases, leaving 4 bases not matched to a gene. This CDR3 is 15 amino acids long. Germline V gene lookup returns CDR1 MDHEN and CDR2 SYDVKM. CDR3 amino acids: CASRSGQGSYNEQFF. CDR3 in DNA: TGTGCCAGCAGGTCCGGACAGGGCTCCTACAATGAGCAGTTCTTC.

The chain recombines TRBV3-1 (or the pseudogene TRBV3-2) with TRBJ1-1; D is possibly TRBD1 (6 bases). The germline V and J ends were trimmed by 4 bases and 4 bases, with 16 bases remaining between them. Germline V lookup: CDR1 LGHDT, CDR2 YNNKEL (reference sequence). CDR3 length: 15 amino acids. DNA for the CDR3: TGTGCCAGCAGCCGGGGACAACTTTTGGGCACTGAAGCTTTCTTT. Translation gives CASSRGQLLGTEAFF.

The chain combines TRBV30 with TRBJ2-7; 9 nucleotides match TRBD1. This CDR3 region has 13 residues. The germline gives CDR1 GTSNPN, CDR2 SVGIG (reference sequence). V lost 1 base to trimming and J lost 9 bases; unmatched junction nucleotides: 7. CDR3 in DNA: TGTGCCTGGAGTGACAGGGGGCGGGCGGTGCAGTACTTC. It yields the protein CAWSDRGRAVQYF. Based on the CDR3 plus reference TRBV30 and TRBJ2-7, the full variable domain is SQTIHQWPATLVQPVGSPLSLECTVEGTSNPNLYWYRQAAGRGLQLLFYSVGIGQISSEVPQNLSASRPQDRQFILSSKKLLLSDSGFYLCAWSDRGRAVQYFGPGTRLTVT.

This clone was counted ten times or more. The rearrangement links TRBV5-4 to TRBJ2-2; D is ambiguous. Deletions cut 5 bases from V and 3 bases from J, with 8 bases between. CDR1 is SGHNT, CDR2 YYREEE, per germline (reference sequence). This CDR3 has 13 amino acids. The CDR3 DNA reads TGTGCCAGCAGTTCCCTTTACACCGGGGAGCTGTTTTTT. Amino acids: CASSSLYTGELFF.

The chain carries TRBV19 and TRBJ1-5; TRBD1 matches at 7 bases. The ends lost 4 bases at V and 7 bases at J; junction bases unmatched: 7. The CDR3 is made up of 14 amino acids. The germline gives CDR1 LNHDA, CDR2 SQIVND (reference sequence). The CDR3 spells CASSTTGERQPQHF. The CDR3 DNA reads as TGTGCCAGTAGTACAACAGGGGAAAGACAGCCCCAGCATTTT.

In its sample, this clone was seen a few times. The rearrangement links TRBV11-3 to TRBJ2-3; D remains unclear. The length of the CDR3 is 14 residues. The V and J ends lost 1 base and 5 bases respectively, with 10 bases between them. CDR1 SGHNT and CDR2 YENEEA come from the germline V gene. The CDR3 DNA sequence: TGTGCCAGCAGCTTAGGAGGAGAGGTAGATACGCAGTATTTT. Protein sequence: CASSLGGEVDTQYF.

The rearrangement joins TRBV6-5 to TRBJ1-5, with TRBD1 matching 9 bases. There are 15 residues in the CDR3. Per germline, CDR1 MNHEY and CDR2 SVGAGI. With 6 bases clipped from V and 5 bases from J, the junction kept 8 bases outside the gene matches. In nucleotides, the CDR3 is TGTGCCAGCAGCCTCACAGGGGGCAGGGATCAGCCCCAGCATTTT. Protein product: CASSLTGGRDQPQHF.

The chain employs TRBV18 and TRBJ1-6; D call uncertain. Germline-derived CDR1 and CDR2 are KGHSH and LQKENI. Between the trimmed V and J ends, which lost 2 bases and 5 bases, there was a span of 4 bases. The CDR3 is 13 amino acids. CDR3 DNA: TGTGCCAGCTCACCAGGAGATAATTCACCCCTCCACTTT. Its translation: CASSPGDNSPLHF.